Below, 32 T cell receptor beta chains from the same sample are listed, as sequenced in a study of cytomegalovirus exposure and HLA in healthy donors. This PCR relied on a set of 60 Vbeta primers and 13 Jbeta primers. Profiling relied on immunoSEQ multiplex PCR, and the TCRdb table lists in-frame clones only, not all of them. The sample includes about 140,000 clones, approximately 80% of them seen just once. Sequencing was done on a sample of PBMCs. The source is a man aged 25 to 40 in good health and CMV-seronegative.

The J gene is TRBJ2-3, the V gene TRBV5-8; TRBD1 aligns across 8 bases. The germline V gene has CDR1 SGHTS and CDR2 YDEGEE. V lost 6 bases, J lost 0 bases, and 9 bases stayed unmatched. The CDR3 has 16 amino acids. CDR3 loop: CASTRPRDRSTDTQYF. The DNA for the CDR3 is TGTGCCAGCACCCGACCCCGGGACAGGAGCACAGATACGCAGTATTTT.

This chain links TRBV2 with TRBJ2-7; 10 nucleotides line up with TRBD2. Germline V CDR1 and CDR2: SNHLY, FYNNEI. CDR3 length: 16 amino acids. V was pared by 4 bases and J by 5 bases, with 11 bases of the junction left unmatched. CDR3: CASSVWLAGDVHEQYF. The CDR3 DNA reads as TGTGCCAGCAGTGTGTGGCTAGCGGGAGATGTCCACGAGCAGTACTTC.

Note on this clone: The junction does not match germline at one end; this may be a read error. The chain recombines TRBV7-7 with TRBJ2-5; TRBD1 matches 10 bases. CDR1 is SSHAT, CDR2 FNYEAQ, per germline (reference sequence). The CDR3 has 15 residues. This chain's CDR3 is CASSFAGQGGETQYF. The CDR3 DNA reads as TGTGCTAGCAGCTTTGCCGGACAGGGGGGAGAGACCCAGTACTTC.

The chain couples TRBV5-1 to TRBJ2-2, with 9 bases lining up with TRBD2. Germline-derived CDR1 and CDR2 are SGHRS and YFSETQ. The CDR3 length is 17 residues. V was clipped by 2 bases and J by 5 bases; unmatched bases: 10. This CDR3 is CASSFISGRPGTGELFF. Written as DNA, the CDR3 is TGCGCCAGCAGCTTCATCAGCGGGAGGCCGGGAACCGGGGAGCTGTTTTTT. Full variable domain (missing parts from reference TRBV5-1 and TRBJ2-2): KAGVTQTPRYLIKTRGQQVTLSCSPISGHRSVSWYQQTPGQGLQFLFEYFSETQRNKGNFPGRFSGRQFSNSRSEMNVSTLELGDSALYLCASSFISGRPGTGELFFGEGSRLTVL.

This clone was picked up one time. The chain couples TRBV29-1 to TRBJ1-1; 9 bases agree with TRBD1. The CDR3 has 20 residues. CDR1 and CDR2 from the germline V gene are SQVTM and ANQGSEA. V lost 3 bases, J lost 0 bases, and 20 bases stayed unmatched. This CDR3 is CSVDLGGQGGVRFMNTEAFF. The CDR3 region has the DNA TGCAGCGTTGATTTAGGGGGACAGGGAGGAGTTAGATTCATGAACACTGAAGCTTTCTTT.

J is TRBJ2-5 and V is TRBV7-8; 8 bases map to TRBD1. Germline V CDR1 and CDR2: SGHVS, FQNEAQ. V dropped 5 bases and J dropped 6; count of bases not matched to a gene: 5. The CDR3 is 13 amino acids. For the CDR3, the DNA is TGTGCCAGCAGCCCGACAGGGGTAAAGACCCAGTACTTC. Amino acids: CASSPTGVKTQYF. The full variable domain, rest sourced from reference TRBV7-8 and TRBJ2-5, is GAGVSQSPRYKVAKRGQDVALRCDPISGHVSLFWYQQALGQGPEFLTYFQNEAQLDKSGLPSDRFFAERPEGSVSTLKIQRTQQEDSAVYLCASSPTGVKTQYFGPGTRLLVL.

The gene calls are TRBV29-1 and TRBJ2-5; possible D gene TRBD2, 6 bases. The CDR3 is 14 amino acids. V was shortened by 3 bases and J by 3 bases, with 14 bases between the two germline ends. CDR1 and CDR2 from the germline V gene are SQVTM and ANQGSEA. The DNA of the CDR3 is TGCAGCGTTGAGGACGGGAGAGAGGAAGAGACCCAGTACTTC. Its translation: CSVEDGREEETQYF.

The chain combines TRBV27 with TRBJ2-3; 9 bases line up with TRBD1. The germline V gene encodes CDR1 MNHEY and CDR2 SMNVEV (reference sequence). With V trimmed by 3 bases and J by 4 bases, 17 bases remained unmatched. The CDR3 runs to 19 residues. The CDR3 protein is CASSFLGGGRQGVADTQYF. In nucleotides, the CDR3 is TGTGCCAGCAGTTTCCTGGGGGGAGGGAGACAGGGGGTTGCAGATACGCAGTATTTT.

This clone has more than one count but fewer than ten. The J gene is TRBJ1-2, the V gene TRBV18; D unresolved. Germline V gene sequence: CDR1 KGHSH, CDR2 LQKENI. The CDR3 sequence is 13 residues long. The ends were cut back, 0 bases at V and 6 bases at J, with 8 bases in the middle. CDR3 loop: CASSPPMANGYTF. CDR3 nucleotide sequence: TGTGCCAGCTCACCACCGATGGCAAATGGCTACACCTTC.

The genes are TRBV2 and TRBJ2-7; D uncertain. V was pared by 6 bases and J by 2 bases, with 14 bases between. CDR1 and CDR2 from the germline V gene are SNHLY and FYNNEI. CDR3 length: 14 residues. CDR3 coding DNA: TGTGCCAGCAGCGTCTCGTCTAGGCCCTACGAGCAGTACTTC. Its protein product is CASSVSSRPYEQYF.

The chain combines TRBV9 with TRBJ2-7; TRBD2 matches at 7 bases. The CDR3 is 15 residues long. Trimming took 5 bases from V and 3 from J; bases not matched to a gene: 11. The germline V gene has CDR1 SGDLS and CDR2 YYNGEE. CDR3: CASSYSGNANYEQYF. CDR3 nucleotides: TGTGCCAGCAGTTACAGCGGGAATGCTAACTACGAGCAGTACTTC.

The J gene is TRBJ2-7, the V gene TRBV25-1, with 14 bases fitting TRBD2. Trimming at V came to 6 bases and at J to 3 bases, leaving 13 bases not matched to a gene. Germline V gene lookup returns CDR1 MGHDK and CDR2 SYGVNS. The CDR3 is 18 amino acids. The CDR3 DNA sequence: TGTGCCAGCAGAGGGTGGGACGGGACTAGCGGGAGTGTCTACGAGCAGTACTTC. Amino acids: CASRGWDGTSGSVYEQYF.

This clone was counted only a few times. The chain combines TRBV14 with TRBJ1-1; no clear D. This CDR3 comprises 16 residues. V dropped 1 base and J dropped 1 base, with 13 bases sitting between them. CDR1 and CDR2 (germline): SGHDN, FVKESK. CDR3 nucleotide sequence: TGTGCCAGCAGCCAAGTCGGTAGAAACTGGAACACTGAAGCTTTCTTT. Encoded protein: CASSQVGRNWNTEAFF.

V usage is TRBV5-4 and J usage is TRBJ2-3; TRBD1 agrees at 7 bases. Trimming at V came to 5 bases and at J to 4 bases, leaving 7 bases not matched to a gene. The germline V gene encodes CDR1 SGHNT and CDR2 YYREEE (reference sequence). The length of the CDR3 is 14 residues. CDR3: CASRDRAWADTQYF. The CDR3 region has the DNA TGTGCCAGCAGAGACAGGGCCTGGGCAGATACGCAGTATTTT.

J is TRBJ2-5 and V is TRBV18, with D maybe TRBD2 (6 bases). CDR3 length: 13 residues. Germline CDR1 is KGHSH and CDR2 is LQKENI. V lost 3 bases, J lost 7 bases, and 12 bases lay in between. The chain's CDR3 is CASSPLREATQYF. DNA for the CDR3: TGTGCCAGCTCACCGTTGAGGGAGGCGACCCAGTACTTC. Looking up the rest from reference TRBV18 and TRBJ2-5 gives the full variable domain: NAGVMQNPRHLVRRRGQEARLRCSPMKGHSHVYWYRQLPEEGLKFMVYLQKENIIDESGMPKERFSAEFPKEGPSILRIQQVVRGDSAAYFCASSPLREATQYFGPGTRLLVL.

This clone was detected only once. The chain has TRBV7-6 and TRBJ1-1; perhaps TRBD1 as D (5 bases). Trimming cost V 5 bases and J 5 bases, with 15 bases left between them. CDR3 length: 14 residues. Germline CDR1 is SGHVS and CDR2 is FNYEAQ. CDR3 loop: CASSLGGSGTEAFF. For the CDR3, the DNA is TGTGCCAGCAGCCTGGGGGGGTCTGGGACTGAAGCTTTCTTT.

The V call is TRBV28, the J call TRBJ1-1; D perhaps matches TRBD1 (5 bases). Trimming pared 7 bases from V and 4 bases from J, leaving 10 bases between. Germline V CDR1 and CDR2: MDHEN, SYDVKM. The CDR3 extends over 12 amino acids. CDR3 protein: CASKSGGTEAFF. DNA for the CDR3: TGTGCCAGCAAATCCGGGGGCACTGAAGCTTTCTTT. Variable domain in full (rest from reference TRBV28 and TRBJ1-1): DVKVTQSSRYLVKRTGEKVFLECVQDMDHENMFWYRQDPGLGLRLIYFSYDVKMKEKGDIPEGYSVSREKKERFSLILESASTNQTSMYLCASKSGGTEAFFGQGTRLTVV.

The J gene is TRBJ2-5, the V gene TRBV27, with 9 bases that match TRBD2. J lost 5 bases, V lost 0 bases, and 10 bases had no gene match. Germline loops: CDR1 MNHEY, CDR2 SMNVEV (reference sequence). This CDR3 comprises 17 residues. The CDR3: CASSLSGGLAGRETQYF. CDR3 bases: TGTGCCAGCAGTTTATCGGGGGGTCTAGCGGGACGGGAGACCCAGTACTTC.

This chain connects TRBV5-4 to TRBJ2-7; D perhaps matches TRBD2 (6 bases). V gave up 4 bases and J gave up 12 bases, with 23 bases separating them. The V gene's germline CDR1 is SGHNT and CDR2 YYREEE (reference sequence). The CDR3 runs to 14 residues. The CDR3 DNA is TGTGCCAGCAGCACCGGGACTTCCCCCGGATTACGGTACTTC. This encodes CASSTGTSPGLRYF.

Only a few counts were recorded for this clone. The gene calls are TRBV15 and TRBJ2-7; weak D call: TRBD1 (6 bases). Trimming cost V 0 bases and J 6 bases, with 9 bases left between them. The germline CDR1 and CDR2 sequences are LNHNV and YYDKDF (reference sequence). The CDR3 extends over 13 amino acids. The CDR3, as DNA: TGTGCCACCAGCAGAGATGGGGGCAGCGAGCAGTACTTC. It specifies CATSRDGGSEQYF.

The chain carries TRBV30 and TRBJ1-1; D not resolved. The germline V gene encodes CDR1 GTSNPN and CDR2 SVGIG (reference sequence). The V and J ends lost 7 bases and 6 bases respectively, with 15 bases between them. The CDR3 extends over 12 amino acids. The CDR3 region has the DNA TGTGCCTTGCCTGGAAGAGGTGCTGAAGCTTTCTTT. Translating it yields CALPGRGAEAFF. Using reference TRBV30 and TRBJ1-1 for the parts outside the CDR3, the full variable domain is SQTIHQWPATLVQPVGSPLSLECTVEGTSNPNLYWYRQAAGRGLQLLFYSVGIGQISSEVPQNLSASRPQDRQFILSSKKLLLSDSGFYLCALPGRGAEAFFGQGTRLTVV.

As concerns this clone: An end of the junction does not agree with germline; a read error may underlie this. The rearrangement joins TRBV27 to TRBJ1-5; TRBD1 agrees at 9 bases. The CDR3 extends over 15 amino acids. The germline V gene has CDR1 MNHEY and CDR2 SMNVEV (reference sequence). The CDR3 coding sequence is TGTGCCAGCAGACAGGGGGCGCATAGCAATCAGCCCCATCATTTT. It is translated as CASRQGAHSNQPHHF.

This clone appeared a few times. The rearrangement links TRBV6-5 to TRBJ1-2; no reliable D call. This CDR3 contains 16 residues. V was cut by 0 bases and J by 4 bases, with 15 bases left in between. CDR1 is MNHEY and CDR2 is SVGAGI in the germline V gene. CDR3 sequence (DNA): TGTGCCAGCAGTTACTCTGGCTCGGAGGGCGGCTATGGCTACACCTTC. Translating gives CASSYSGSEGGYGYTF.

The chain joins TRBV28 to TRBJ1-4; D is ambiguous. This CDR3 is 13 amino acids long. CDR1 is MDHEN, CDR2 SYDVKM, per germline. Deletions cut 8 bases from V and 4 bases from J, with 11 bases between. The CDR3 DNA reads TGTGCCAGCTCGGTAGCCGATAATGAAAAACTGTTTTTT. Residues: CASSVADNEKLFF.

This clone was counted between two and nine times. This chain links TRBV2 with TRBJ2-3; no firm D call. V gave up 4 bases and J gave up 2 bases, with 10 bases separating them. The CDR3 covers 14 residues. Germline V gene lookup returns CDR1 SNHLY and CDR2 FYNNEI. The CDR3 coding sequence is TGTGCCAGCAGTGTTGGCAGATACACAGATACGCAGTATTTT. It yields the protein CASSVGRYTDTQYF. The complete variable domain, with remaining parts taken from reference TRBV2 and TRBJ2-3, reads EPEVTQTPSHQVTQMGQEVILRCVPISNHLYFYWYRQILGQKVEFLVSFYNNEISEKSEIFDDQFSVERPDGSNFTLKIRSTKLEDSAMYFCASSVGRYTDTQYFGPGTRLTVL.

The V gene is TRBV13, the J gene TRBJ2-1; 10 bases match TRBD2. CDR1 PRHDT and CDR2 FYEKMQ come from the germline V gene (reference sequence). Trimming took 4 bases from V and 0 from J; bases not matched to a gene: 6. CDR3 length equals 17 residues. DNA of the CDR3: TGTGCCAGCAGCTACCTAGCGGGGGACCTCTCCTACAATGAGCAGTTCTTC. This translates into CASSYLAGDLSYNEQFF.

The chain is built from TRBV7-9 and TRBJ2-1; D call uncertain. There are 13 residues in the CDR3. Germline V gives CDR1 SEHNR, CDR2 FQNEAQ (reference sequence). Trimming took 6 bases from V and 7 from J, leaving 13 bases between them. CDR3 nucleotide sequence: TGTGCCAGCAGTCACTCCCGGGTGAATGAGCAGTTCTTC. Protein: CASSHSRVNEQFF.

The chain carries TRBV5-4 and TRBJ2-1, with TRBD2 matching 10 bases. Germline V lookup: CDR1 SGHNT, CDR2 YYREEE (reference sequence). V lost 5 bases, J lost 6 bases, and 11 bases stayed unmatched. This CDR3 is 16 amino acids long. The CDR3 here is CASRPSSGRGGNEQFF. The DNA for the CDR3 is TGTGCCAGCAGACCTTCCAGCGGGAGGGGAGGCAATGAGCAGTTCTTC.

The DNA of the CDR3 is TGTGCCAGCAGTCGGGGGTCGGATACGCAGTATTTT. Translating gives CASSRGSDTQYF. V is TRBV2 and J is TRBJ2-3; D might be TRBD2 (6 bases). The V gene lost 5 bases and the J gene lost 6 bases, with 9 bases spanning the gap. The CDR3 is 12 residues long. Germline assignment: CDR1 SNHLY and CDR2 FYNNEI.

A few counts support this clone. The chain recombines TRBV11-3 with TRBJ1-1; D is undetermined. The CDR3 is 13 amino acids. From germline, CDR1 is SGHNT and CDR2 YENEEA. With 5 bases removed from V and 5 bases from J, the gap between germline ends came to 12 bases. The CDR3 loop reads CASSAEVGTEAFF. CDR3 DNA: TGTGCCAGCAGCGCCGAAGTCGGGACTGAAGCTTTCTTT.

The rearrangement links TRBV19 to TRBJ1-2; D ambiguous. V was pared by 5 bases and J by 2 bases, with 9 bases between. Germline V gene lookup returns CDR1 LNHDA and CDR2 SQIVND (reference sequence). CDR3 length equals 13 residues. The CDR3 sequence: CASSPAGNYGYTF. CDR3 coding DNA: TGTGCCAGTAGTCCGGCGGGGAACTATGGCTACACCTTC.

The chain employs TRBV6-1 and TRBJ2-5; 9 bases agree with TRBD2. This CDR3 contains 15 residues. CDR1 and CDR2 from the germline V gene are MNHNS and SASEGT. V trimming: 10 bases; J trimming: 2 bases; junction bases outside the gene matches: 11. In nucleotides, the CDR3 is TGTGCCATCGGGACTAGCCGCTATCTTCAAGAGACCCAGTACTTC. Residues: CAIGTSRYLQETQYF.